This T cell receptor beta chain comes out of a study of Ad26.COV2.S vaccination and SARS-CoV-2 variants. Study at large: Administration of Ad26.COV2.S was intramuscular, either once or twice 56 days apart.

The CDR3 adds up to 15 amino acids, both ends counted. CDR1 and CDR2 from the germline V gene are LGHNA and YSLEER. The table came from immunoSEQ multiplex PCR; TCRdb's copy has only in-frame clones and leaves some out. The table records approximately 480,000 clones, 87% of them present only once. The treatment was: some 20 received Ad26.COV2.S at low or high dose, single or two shots; 5 received placebo; per-sample allocation not given. Vaccine and placebo recipients were sampled on day 63 after the first injection. This clone appeared a single time. The DNA is left out, because the CDR3 cannot be placed on it with certainty; the CDR3 is given as TCRdb lists it.

The chain links TRBV4-3 to TRBJ1-2; the tabulated D call, TRBD1, remains unverified against the DNA. The receptor comes from a person aged 18-65 years who received the Ad26.COV2.S COVID-19 vaccine or a placebo. The material sequenced was peripheral blood, taken in a trial of Ad26.COV2.S vaccine versus placebo. The CDR3 region is CASSLQTGVATGTAF.